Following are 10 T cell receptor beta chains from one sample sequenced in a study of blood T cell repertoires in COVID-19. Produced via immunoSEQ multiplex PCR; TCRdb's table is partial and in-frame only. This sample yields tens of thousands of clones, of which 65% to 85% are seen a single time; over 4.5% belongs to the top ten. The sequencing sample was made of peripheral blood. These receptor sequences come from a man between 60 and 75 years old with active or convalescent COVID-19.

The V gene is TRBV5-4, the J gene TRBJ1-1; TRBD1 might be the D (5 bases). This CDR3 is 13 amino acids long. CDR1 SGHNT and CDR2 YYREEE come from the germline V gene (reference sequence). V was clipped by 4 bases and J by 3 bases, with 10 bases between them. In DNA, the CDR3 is TGTGCCAGCAGCACTGACAGAGACACTGAAGCTTTCTTT. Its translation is CASSTDRDTEAFF.

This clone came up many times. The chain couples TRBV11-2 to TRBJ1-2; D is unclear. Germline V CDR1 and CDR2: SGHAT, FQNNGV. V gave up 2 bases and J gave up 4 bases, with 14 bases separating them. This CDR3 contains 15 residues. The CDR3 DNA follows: TGTGCCAGCAGCTTATACGCGGCTTCGAGCTATGGCTACACCTTC. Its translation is CASSLYAASSYGYTF.

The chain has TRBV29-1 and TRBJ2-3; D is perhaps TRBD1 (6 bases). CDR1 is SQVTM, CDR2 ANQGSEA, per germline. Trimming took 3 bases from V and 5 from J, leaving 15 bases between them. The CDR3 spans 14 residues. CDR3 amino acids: CSVDRPGVQDTQYF. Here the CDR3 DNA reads TGCAGCGTTGATCGGCCAGGGGTCCAAGATACGCAGTATTTT.

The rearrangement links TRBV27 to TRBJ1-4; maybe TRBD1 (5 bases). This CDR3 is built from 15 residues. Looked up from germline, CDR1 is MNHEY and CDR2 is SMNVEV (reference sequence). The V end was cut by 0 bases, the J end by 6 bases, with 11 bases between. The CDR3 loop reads CASSLSGGVDEKLFF. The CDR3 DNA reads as TGTGCCAGCAGTTTATCGGGGGGGGTAGATGAAAAACTGTTTTTT. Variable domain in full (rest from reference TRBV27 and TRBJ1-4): EAQVTQNPRYLITVTGKKLTVTCSQNMNHEYMSWYRQDPGLGLRQIYYSMNVEVTDKGDVPEGYKVSRKEKRNFPLILESPSPNQTSLYFCASSLSGGVDEKLFFGSGTQLSVL.

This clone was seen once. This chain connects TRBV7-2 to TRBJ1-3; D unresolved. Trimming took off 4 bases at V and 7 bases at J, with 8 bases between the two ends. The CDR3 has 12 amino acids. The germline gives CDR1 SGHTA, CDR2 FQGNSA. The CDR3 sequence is CASSSTRNTIYF. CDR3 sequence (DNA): TGTGCCAGCAGCTCGACGAGGAACACCATATATTTT.

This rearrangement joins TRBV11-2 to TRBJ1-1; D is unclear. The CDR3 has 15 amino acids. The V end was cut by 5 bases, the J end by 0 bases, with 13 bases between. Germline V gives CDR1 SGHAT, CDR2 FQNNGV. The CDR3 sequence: CASSPIPSMNTEAFF. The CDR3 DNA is TGTGCCAGCAGCCCGATTCCCTCTATGAACACTGAAGCTTTCTTT.

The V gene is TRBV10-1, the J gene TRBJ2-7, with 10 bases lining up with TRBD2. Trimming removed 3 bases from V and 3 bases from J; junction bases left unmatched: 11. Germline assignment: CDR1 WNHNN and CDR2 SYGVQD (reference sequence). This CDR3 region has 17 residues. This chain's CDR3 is CASSDVRQASGGYEQYF. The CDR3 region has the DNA TGCGCCAGCAGTGATGTTCGTCAGGCTAGCGGGGGCTACGAGCAGTACTTC.

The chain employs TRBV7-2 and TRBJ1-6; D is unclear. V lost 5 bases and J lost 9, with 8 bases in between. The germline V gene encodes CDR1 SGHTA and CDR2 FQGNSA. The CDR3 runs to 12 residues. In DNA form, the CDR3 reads TGTGCCAGCAGCCTCATGGCTTCACCCCTCCACTTT. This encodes CASSLMASPLHF.

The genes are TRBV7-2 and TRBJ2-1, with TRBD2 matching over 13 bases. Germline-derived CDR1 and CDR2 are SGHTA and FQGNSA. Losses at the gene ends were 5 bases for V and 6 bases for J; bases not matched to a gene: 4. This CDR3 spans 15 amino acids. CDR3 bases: TGTGCCAGCAGCCCTAGACTAGCGGGGGGCAATGAGCAGTTCTTC. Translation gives CASSPRLAGGNEQFF.

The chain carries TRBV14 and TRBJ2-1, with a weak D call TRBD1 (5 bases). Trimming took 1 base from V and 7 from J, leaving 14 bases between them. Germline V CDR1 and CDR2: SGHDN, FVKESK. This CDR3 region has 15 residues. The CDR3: CASSQVQGTVNEQFF. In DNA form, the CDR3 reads TGTGCCAGCAGCCAAGTTCAGGGAACAGTAAATGAGCAGTTCTTC.